This T cell receptor (beta chain) appears in the sequencing data of a study of blood T cell repertoires in COVID-19. Study background: Both acute and convalescent COVID-19 samples were obtained from the United States, Italy and Spain. Sources were T cells, B-cell-depleted T cells, or PBMCs; the material itself was cDNA or gDNA.

Per the study methods: Cell counts per sample came from amplifying reference gene primers. The assay was immunoSEQ multiplex PCR, and TCRdb's table has in-frame clones only and misses some. V and J calls and clone size follow that table, whereas D and trimming were derived from the DNA. The profile shows some 150,000 clones, roughly 86% of them singletons. This CDR3 has 13 amino acids. Trimming stripped 7 bases from V and 2 bases from J, with 11 bases between. Germline V gene lookup returns CDR1 MDHEN and CDR2 SYDVKM. The material sequenced was peripheral blood. The TCR sequence derives from a human donor in a cohort sampled during active COVID-19. The chain combines TRBV28 with TRBJ2-5; a possible D gene is TRBD1 (5 bases). The CDR3 DNA reads as TGTGCCAGCACGCAGGGCGGACAAGAGACCCAGTACTTC. It encodes CASTQGGQETQYF.